This T cell receptor (beta chain) was found in a study of OX40 agonist ivuxolimab in advanced cancers. Study overall: Dose-escalation patients' cancers were hepatocellular carcinoma, melanoma, renal cell or head and neck cancer.

Here immunoSEQ multiplex PCR was the method, and the copy in TCRdb shows in-frame clones only, minus some. This table has fewer than 75,000 clones, around 90% appearing once. The V end lost 8 bases, the J end lost 1 base, and 11 bases lay between the germline ends. The germline V gene encodes CDR1 SQVTM and CDR2 ANQGSEA. CDR3 size: 13 residues. The source was CD4+ or CD8+ T cells sorted from blood, collected in a trial of the OX40 agonist ivuxolimab. This clonotype was obtained from an adult with an advanced solid tumor such as melanoma, head and neck, liver or kidney cancer. The chain recombines TRBV29-1 with TRBJ2-2; maybe TRBD2 (6 bases). The CDR3 here is CSYRRENTGELFF. The CDR3 DNA follows: TGCAGCTATCGGCGGGAGAACACCGGGGAGCTGTTTTTT.